This T cell receptor (beta chain) was sequenced in a study of cytomegalovirus exposure and HLA in healthy donors. Vbeta (60) and Jbeta (13) primers were used in the PCR. This table comes from immunoSEQ multiplex PCR, and its TCRdb copy is limited to in-frame clones, with some not included. The table has tens of thousands of clones, under 85% seen once; the top ten hold 8% to 9.5%. A note on this clone: Its antigen is not known.

Study-level results: Among the CMV-associated chains, three were confirmed in vitro as specific for CMV antigens. Presence/absence analyses assumed roughly uniform sequencing depth across donors. Later analysis associated a missense DCLRE1C variant with TCR beta V- and J-gene trimming.

The ends were cut back, 4 bases at V and 5 bases at J, with 15 bases in the middle. Germline CDR1 is SGHDT and CDR2 is YYEEEE. The CDR3 extends over 15 amino acids. The sample was PBMCs. The clonotype comes from a woman aged 40 to 49 in good health and CMV-seropositive. J is TRBJ2-2 and V is TRBV5-6; the D gene is possibly TRBD2 (5 bases). The CDR3 spells CASSQPVRGTGELFF. The CDR3 DNA reads TGTGCCAGCAGCCAACCCGTTCGGGGAACCGGGGAGCTGTTTTTT.